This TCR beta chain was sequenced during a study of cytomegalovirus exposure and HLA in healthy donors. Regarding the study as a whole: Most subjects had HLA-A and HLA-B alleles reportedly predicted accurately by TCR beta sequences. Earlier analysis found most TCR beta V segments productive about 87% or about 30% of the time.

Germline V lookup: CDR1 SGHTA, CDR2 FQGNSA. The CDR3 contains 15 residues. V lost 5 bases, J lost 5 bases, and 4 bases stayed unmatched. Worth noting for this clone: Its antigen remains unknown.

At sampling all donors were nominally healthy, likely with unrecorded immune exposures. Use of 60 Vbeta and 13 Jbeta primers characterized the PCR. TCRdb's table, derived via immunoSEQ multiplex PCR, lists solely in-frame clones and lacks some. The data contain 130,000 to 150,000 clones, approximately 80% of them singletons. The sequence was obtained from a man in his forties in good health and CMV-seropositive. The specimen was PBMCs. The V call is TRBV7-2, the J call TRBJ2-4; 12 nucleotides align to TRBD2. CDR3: CASSIRLAGENIQYF. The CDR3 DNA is TGTGCCAGCAGCATACGACTAGCGGGGGAAAACATTCAGTACTTC.